The 15 T cell receptor beta chains below were found in one sample sequenced in a study of shared T cell receptors in the human thymus. Libraries were prepared by immunoSEQ multiplex PCR; TCRdb keeps only in-frame clonotypes and omits some of them. The sample lists approximately 660,000 clones; approximately 90% were seen once. Separately, the same data were catalogued under a study of human thymus T cells.

Sequences were obtained from thymocytes. These receptors originate from a boy younger than two with a congenital heart defect.

The V and J genes are TRBV7-9 and TRBJ2-2; a weak D match, TRBD1 (6 bases). This CDR3 has 15 residues. Germline CDR1 reads SEHNR; CDR2 reads FQNEAQ (reference sequence). With 6 bases removed from V and 9 bases from J, the gap between germline ends came to 20 bases. This CDR3 reads CASRSHAQGVRELFF. Here the CDR3 DNA reads TGTGCCAGCAGGTCACATGCACAGGGCGTCCGGGAGCTGTTTTTT.

This clone was observed a single time. J is TRBJ2-3 and V is TRBV10-3; 8 nucleotides match TRBD1. Germline V gene sequence: CDR1 ENHRY, CDR2 SYGVKD. The CDR3 contains 16 residues. With 3 bases clipped from V and 2 bases from J, the junction kept 7 bases outside the gene matches. The CDR3 sequence is CAISDWDRKTTDTQYF. CDR3 in DNA: TGTGCCATCAGTGACTGGGACAGGAAAACCACAGATACGCAGTATTTT.

The J gene is TRBJ1-1, the V gene TRBV15; TRBD1 matches 8 bases. V lost 10 bases and J lost 3; bases outside the gene matches: 7. The germline V gene encodes CDR1 LNHNV and CDR2 YYDKDF (reference sequence). This CDR3 is 13 amino acids long. The chain's CDR3 is CAIGGRGHTEAFF. DNA for the CDR3: TGTGCCATCGGGGGCAGGGGGCACACTGAAGCTTTCTTT.

The chain uses TRBV7-3 and TRBJ2-6; a weak D match, TRBD2 (6 bases). This CDR3 is built from 16 residues. V lost 2 bases and J 1 base, leaving 9 bases between the germline ends. Per germline, CDR1 SGHTA and CDR2 FQGTGA. CDR3 in amino acids: CASSLDGGSGANVLTF. The CDR3 nucleotides are TGTGCCAGCAGCTTAGACGGGGGATCTGGGGCCAACGTCCTGACTTTC. The full variable domain, completed using reference TRBV7-3 and TRBJ2-6, is GAGVSQTPSNKVTEKGKYVELRCDPISGHTALYWYRQSLGQGPEFLIYFQGTGAADDSGLPNDRFFAVRPEGSVSTLKIQRTERGDSAVYLCASSLDGGSGANVLTFGAGSRLTVL.

The CDR3 nucleotides are TGCGCCAGCAGTAACCGACTAGCGCACGAAACCTACGAGCAGTACTTC. This translates into CASSNRLAHETYEQYF. The rearrangement links TRBV10-1 to TRBJ2-7; TRBD2 matches at 8 bases. V lost 5 bases, J lost 2 bases, and 11 bases stayed unmatched. Germline V gives CDR1 WNHNN, CDR2 SYGVQD (reference sequence). The CDR3 runs 16 residues.

The chain is built from TRBV30 and TRBJ1-4; 10 bases map to TRBD1. After removal of 3 bases from V and 7 bases from J, the junction contained 14 bases not matched to a gene. The germline V gene has CDR1 GTSNPN and CDR2 SVGIG (reference sequence). The CDR3 runs 17 residues. The CDR3 region has the DNA TGTGCCTGGAGGAGACAGGGGGCTATCCACGAAAGTGAAAAACTGTTTTTT. Its protein product is CAWRRQGAIHESEKLFF.

This clone appeared once. This chain links TRBV19 with TRBJ2-4; the D gene is possibly TRBD2 (5 bases). CDR1 and CDR2 from the germline V gene are LNHDA and SQIVND (reference sequence). The V end was cut by 5 bases, the J end by 0 bases, with 11 bases between. The CDR3 totals 15 residues. The CDR3 protein is CASSPGSLAKNIQYF. CDR3 bases: TGTGCCAGTAGTCCGGGATCACTAGCCAAAAACATTCAGTACTTC.

This rearrangement joins TRBV14 to TRBJ2-1; 13 bases match TRBD2. The CDR3 runs 20 residues. V lost 3 bases, J lost 2 bases, and 13 bases stayed unmatched. Germline assignment: CDR1 SGHDN and CDR2 FVKESK. The CDR3: CASSHSPGLAGSGPYNEQFF. DNA for the CDR3: TGTGCCAGCAGCCATTCACCGGGACTAGCGGGATCTGGGCCCTACAATGAGCAGTTCTTC.

V and J are TRBV14 and TRBJ2-1, with 11 positions matching TRBD2. Germline V gene lookup returns CDR1 SGHDN and CDR2 FVKESK. V shed 2 bases, J shed 7 bases, and the junction held 10 bases outside the gene matches. The CDR3 runs to 17 residues. CDR3 in amino acids: CASSQRGLAGGRNEQFF. In nucleotides, the CDR3 is TGTGCCAGCAGCCAAAGGGGTCTAGCGGGAGGTCGTAATGAGCAGTTCTTC.

The rearrangement uses TRBV4-1 and TRBJ1-3; D unclear. This CDR3 comprises 17 residues. Germline V gene data show CDR1 as MGHRA and CDR2 as YSYEKL. Trimming removed 1 base at V and 0 bases at J, with 13 bases between. The CDR3 sequence: CASSQGAAAYSGNTIYF. CDR3 nucleotides: TGCGCCAGCAGCCAAGGGGCAGCCGCATACTCTGGAAACACCATATATTTT.

This chain joins TRBV25-1 and TRBJ1-6; no clear D. CDR1 is MGHDK and CDR2 is SYGVNS in the germline V gene. This CDR3 contains 16 residues. V lost 0 bases, J lost 6 bases, and 12 bases lay in between. CDR3: CASSEYEVLFNSPLHF. CDR3 coding DNA: TGTGCCAGCAGTGAATATGAGGTTCTCTTTAATTCACCCCTCCACTTT.

This clone was picked up one time. The V call is TRBV7-2, the J call TRBJ2-1; 7 nucleotides line up with TRBD2. V lost 5 bases and J lost 8; bases outside the gene matches: 12. The CDR3 consists of 15 residues. Germline loops: CDR1 SGHTA, CDR2 FQGNSA. CDR3 protein: CASSPTRTGGDEQFF. The CDR3 DNA sequence: TGTGCCAGCAGCCCCACGCGGACTGGGGGGGATGAGCAGTTCTTC.

The CDR3: CASSSRQWGNTIYF. The CDR3 DNA sequence: TGTGCCAGCAGTTCGAGACAATGGGGAAACACCATATATTTT. V is TRBV28 and J is TRBJ1-3; no reliable D call. This CDR3 contains 14 residues. Germline V CDR1 and CDR2: MDHEN, SYDVKM. V was pared by 4 bases and J by 4 bases, with 11 bases between.

The rearrangement uses TRBV4-2 and TRBJ2-3; 7 nucleotides agree with TRBD2. Germline V gene lookup returns CDR1 LGHNA and CDR2 YNFKEQ. The J segment lost 0 bases and the V segment lost 4 bases, leaving 13 bases of the junction unmatched. CDR3 size: 18 residues. CDR3 region: CASSPGEGLYTSTDTQYF. As DNA, the CDR3 is TGTGCCAGCAGCCCGGGGGAGGGCCTTTATACTAGCACAGATACGCAGTATTTT.

The rearrangement uses TRBV6-6 and TRBJ2-5; 9 nucleotides match TRBD1. V trimming: 4 bases; J trimming: 5 bases; junction bases outside the gene matches: 8. The length of the CDR3 is 15 residues. The germline V gene has CDR1 MNHNY and CDR2 SVGAGI (reference sequence). CDR3 coding DNA: TGTGCCAGCAGTTCCCAACAGGGGGCTTCGGAGACCCAGTACTTC. Protein product: CASSSQQGASETQYF.